This T cell receptor beta chain originates from a study of blood T cell repertoires in COVID-19. V lost 6 bases, J lost 2 bases, and 6 bases stayed unmatched. CDR1 and CDR2 from the germline V gene are MNHEY and SVGAGI. The CDR3 has 15 residues. Assay: immunoSEQ multiplex PCR; the TCRdb copy retains only in-frame clones and omits some. The profile covers 400,000 to 450,000 clones, with about 90% appearing a single time and roughly 0.78% taken by the ten largest. The sequence was collected from a man between 18 and 29 years old with COVID-19, enrolled during active disease. The rearrangement uses TRBV6-5 and TRBJ2-1; 8 nucleotides agree with TRBD2. The sequenced sample was peripheral blood. In DNA form, the CDR3 reads TGTGCCAGCAGCCGAGCGGGGGCAACCTACAATGAGCAGTTCTTC. Translation gives CASSRAGATYNEQFF.